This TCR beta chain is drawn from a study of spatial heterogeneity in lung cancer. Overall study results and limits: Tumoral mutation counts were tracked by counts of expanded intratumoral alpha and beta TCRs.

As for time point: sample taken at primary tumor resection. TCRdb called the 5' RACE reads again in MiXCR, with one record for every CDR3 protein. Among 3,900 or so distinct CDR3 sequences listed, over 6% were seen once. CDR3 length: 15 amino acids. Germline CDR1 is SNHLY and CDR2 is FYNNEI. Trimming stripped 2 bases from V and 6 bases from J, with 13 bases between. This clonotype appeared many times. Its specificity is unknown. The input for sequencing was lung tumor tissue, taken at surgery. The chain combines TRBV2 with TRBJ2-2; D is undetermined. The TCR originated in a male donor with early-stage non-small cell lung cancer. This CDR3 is CASSEIGGGPGELFF. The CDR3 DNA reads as TGTGCCAGCAGTGAAATCGGTGGTGGTCCCGGGGAGCTGTTTTTT.